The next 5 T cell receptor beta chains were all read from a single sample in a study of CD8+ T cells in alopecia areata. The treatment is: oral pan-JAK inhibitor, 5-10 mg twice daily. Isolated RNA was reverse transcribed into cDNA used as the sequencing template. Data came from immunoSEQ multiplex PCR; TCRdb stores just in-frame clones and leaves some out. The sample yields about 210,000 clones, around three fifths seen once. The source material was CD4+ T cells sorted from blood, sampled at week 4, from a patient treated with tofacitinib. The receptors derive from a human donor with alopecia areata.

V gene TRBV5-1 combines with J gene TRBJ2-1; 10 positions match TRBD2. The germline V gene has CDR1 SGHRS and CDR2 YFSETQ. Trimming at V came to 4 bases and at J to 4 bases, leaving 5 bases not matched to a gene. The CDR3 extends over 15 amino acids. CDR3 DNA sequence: TGCGCCAGCAGCCGAGCGGGACTAGCGTACAATGAGCAGTTCTTC. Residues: CASSRAGLAYNEQFF.

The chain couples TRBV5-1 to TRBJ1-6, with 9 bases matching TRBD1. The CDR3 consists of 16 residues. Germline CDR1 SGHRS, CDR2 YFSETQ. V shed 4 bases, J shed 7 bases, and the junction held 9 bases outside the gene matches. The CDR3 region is CASSPDRGGKNSPLHF. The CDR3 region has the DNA TGCGCCAGCAGCCCGGACAGGGGAGGGAAAAATTCACCCCTCCACTTT.

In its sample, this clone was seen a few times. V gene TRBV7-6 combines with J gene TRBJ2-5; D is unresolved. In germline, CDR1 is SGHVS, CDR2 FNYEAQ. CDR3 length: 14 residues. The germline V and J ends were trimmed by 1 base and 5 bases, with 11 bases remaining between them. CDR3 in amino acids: CASSLGAQQETQYF. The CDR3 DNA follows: TGTGCCAGCAGCTTAGGTGCCCAACAGGAGACCCAGTACTTC.

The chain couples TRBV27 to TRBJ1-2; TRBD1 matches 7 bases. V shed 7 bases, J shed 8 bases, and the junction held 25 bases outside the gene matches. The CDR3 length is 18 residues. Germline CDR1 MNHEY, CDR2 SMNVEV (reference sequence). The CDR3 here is CASIIHRDRIYSSMGYTF. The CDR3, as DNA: TGTGCCAGCATCATCCACCGGGACAGAATTTATTCCTCGATGGGCTACACCTTC.

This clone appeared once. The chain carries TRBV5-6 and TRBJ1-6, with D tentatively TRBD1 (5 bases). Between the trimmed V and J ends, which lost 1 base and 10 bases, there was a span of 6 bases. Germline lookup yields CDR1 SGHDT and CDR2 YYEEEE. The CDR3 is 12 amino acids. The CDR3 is CASSLTGSPLHF. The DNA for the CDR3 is TGTGCCAGCAGCTTGACAGGATCACCCCTCCACTTT.